The T cell receptor (beta chain) described here comes from a study of T cells in Graves' hyperthyroidism and ophthalmopathy. The investigators amplified TCR beta CDR3 regions from RNA transcripts. First-round RT-PCR targeting the TCR CDR3 was performed with the HTBI primer set. MiXCR, applied by TCRdb to the multiplex PCR reads, yields one record per CDR3 protein. The table has about 770,000 distinct CDR3 sequences, 18% seen once. The study left out patients who had uncontrolled infection, other autoimmune disease, pregnancy or lactation. In its sample, this clonotype was seen a few times. Trimming removed 3 bases from V and 8 bases from J, with 13 bases in between. The CDR3 loop spans 13 amino acids. CDR1 and CDR2 (germline): SQVTM, ANQGSEA.

V is TRBV29-1 and J is TRBJ1-4; no definite D call. This TCR came from a woman between 50 and 59 years old with Graves' hyperthyroidism that later progressed to Graves' ophthalmopathy. The sequenced material came from blood. CDR3 sequence (DNA): TGCAGCGTTGACCGGACGGACGGGGAAAAACTGTTTTTT. Amino acid sequence: CSVDRTDGEKLFF.